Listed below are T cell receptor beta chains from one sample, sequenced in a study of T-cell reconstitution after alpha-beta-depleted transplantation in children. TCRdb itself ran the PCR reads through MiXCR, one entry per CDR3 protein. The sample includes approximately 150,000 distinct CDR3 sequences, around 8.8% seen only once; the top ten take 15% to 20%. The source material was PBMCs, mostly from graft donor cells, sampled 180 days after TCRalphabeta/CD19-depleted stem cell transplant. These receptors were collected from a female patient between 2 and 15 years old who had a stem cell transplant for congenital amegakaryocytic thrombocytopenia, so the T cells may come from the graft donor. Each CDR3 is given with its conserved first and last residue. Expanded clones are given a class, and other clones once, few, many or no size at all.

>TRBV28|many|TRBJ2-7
CASRTSGSYEQYF
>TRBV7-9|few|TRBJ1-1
CASSLPPYEGARSEAFF
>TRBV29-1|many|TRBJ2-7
CSVVRTDTASYEQYF
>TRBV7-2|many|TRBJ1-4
CASSLGATTNEKLFF
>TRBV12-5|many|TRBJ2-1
CASGLTSDRVEEQFF
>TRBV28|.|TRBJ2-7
CASSFEVAGVMSYEQYF
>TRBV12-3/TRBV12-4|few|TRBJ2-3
CASSPRLAGGPTQYF
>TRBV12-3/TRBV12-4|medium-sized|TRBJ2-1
CASSPYRGNEQFF
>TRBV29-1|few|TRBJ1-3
CSVAPSGNTIYF
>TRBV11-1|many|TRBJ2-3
CASSTLPGQGKGYTDTQYF
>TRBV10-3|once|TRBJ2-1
CAISESGLAGGSYNAQFF
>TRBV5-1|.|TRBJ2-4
CASSPGVLARIKNIQYF
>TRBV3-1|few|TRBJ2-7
CASSQIPRGMVEQYF
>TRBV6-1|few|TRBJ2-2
CASRPGQGAFHTGELFF
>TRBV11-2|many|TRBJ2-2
CASSVAGLANTGELFF